This T cell receptor (beta chain) was recovered during a study of blood T cell repertoires in COVID-19. The CDR3 sequence is 14 residues long. The trim removed 3 bases at V and 4 bases at J, leaving 4 bases unmatched. CDR1 and CDR2 from the germline V gene are SNHLY and FYNNEI. Profiled with immunoSEQ multiplex PCR; TCRdb holds only in-frame clones, not every one. In the table there are fewer than 350,000 clones, over 75% of which are singletons. This receptor was taken from a man aged 18 to 35 with active or convalescent COVID-19. The rearrangement joins TRBV2 to TRBJ1-2; 8 positions match TRBD1. What was sequenced was peripheral blood. The CDR3 region has the DNA TGTGCCAGCAGTGAGGGACAGGCCATCTATGGCTACACCTTC. Encoded protein: CASSEGQAIYGYTF.